The entry below gives a single TCR beta chain sequence along with its context. Trimming stripped 2 bases from V and 11 bases from J, with 15 bases between. The germline CDR1 and CDR2 sequences are SGHTA and FQGNSA. The CDR3 is 13 amino acids. Across 24 US areas, participants ranged in age from about 18 to 90 years. Participants had their cohort set by participant-reported clinical history. The source of the sample is a study of blood T cell repertoires in COVID-19. The method was immunoSEQ multiplex PCR; TCRdb's version includes in-frame clones alone and lacks a portion of them. The sample carries some 240,000 clones, roughly 86% recorded once.

J is TRBJ1-2 and V is TRBV7-2; D call uncertain. This TCR came from a woman between 40 and 50 years old with acute COVID-19. The specimen sequenced was PBMCs or T cells enriched from blood (not recorded which). This CDR3 reads CASSLPLLEDYTF. The CDR3, as DNA: TGTGCCAGCAGCTTACCCTTGCTCGAGGATTACACCTTC.